This TCR beta chain emerged from a study of blood T cells in healthy people across ages. This clonotype was recorded many times. Primed by a sample-barcoded 5' primer and a J-beta primer mix, a second PCR proceeded for about 7 to 11 cycles. Each cDNA molecule received a tag from a template-switch adaptor that had 12 random nucleotides. TCRdb analysed the 5' RACE reads with MiXCR anew, one entry per CDR3 protein. This sample yields nearly 1 million distinct CDR3 sequences, of which 51% are seen a single time; about a fifth belongs to the top ten. Drawn from each donor were ten milliliters of peripheral blood. Extraction of total RNA produced a minimum of 5 micrograms from each sample. The germline gives CDR1 MGHDK, CDR2 SYGVNS. The CDR3 is 12 amino acids.

This receptor was obtained from a woman aged 60 to 75 in good health. The gene calls are TRBV25-1 and TRBJ2-5, with D perhaps TRBD1 (6 bases). The closer fit of TRBJ2-7 to the DNA end suggests the J call may be wrong. The sample comprised blood. CDR3: CASRRQVGEQYF. DNA for the CDR3: TGTGCCAGCAGGCGACAGGTTGGCGAGCAGTACTTC.